One and the same sample provided the 9 T cell receptor beta chains below, sequenced in a study of blood T cell repertoires in COVID-19. Generated by immunoSEQ multiplex PCR, the TCRdb table keeps only in-frame clones and is missing some. Among 400,000 or so clones listed, roughly 90% were seen once. Sequencing was done on a sample of peripheral blood. The receptors shown here come from a young man with COVID-19, enrolled during active disease.

The chain links TRBV19 to TRBJ2-1; TRBD2 aligns across 7 bases. The CDR3 is made up of 16 amino acids. V was clipped by 6 bases and J by 2 bases; unmatched bases: 10. From germline, CDR1 is LNHDA and CDR2 SQIVND (reference sequence). The CDR3 is CASRRAGTNTYNEQFF. In DNA, the CDR3 is TGTGCCAGTAGAAGGGCCGGGACTAACACCTACAATGAGCAGTTCTTC.

V usage is TRBV29-1 and J usage is TRBJ2-3; D not resolved. V shed 4 bases and J shed 3 bases, with 14 bases lying between them. The germline V gene encodes CDR1 SQVTM and CDR2 ANQGSEA. CDR3 length equals 14 residues. CDR3 nucleotides: TGCAGCGTTGGAGGAACCCTTATAACAGATACGCAGTATTTT. Protein sequence: CSVGGTLITDTQYF.

V usage is TRBV5-6 and J usage is TRBJ1-6; tentative D call: TRBD1 (5 bases). The V end was cut by 1 base, the J end by 0 bases, with 5 bases between. Germline CDR1 SGHDT, CDR2 YYEEEE. The CDR3 extends over 15 amino acids. The CDR3 spells CASSLRGSYNSPLHF. In DNA, the CDR3 is TGTGCCAGCAGCTTGAGGGGCTCCTATAATTCACCCCTCCACTTT.

The chain joins TRBV2 to TRBJ2-1, with D possibly being TRBD2 (6 bases). Germline V gene data show CDR1 as SNHLY and CDR2 as FYNNEI. CDR3 size: 16 residues. V dropped 0 bases and J dropped 4 bases, with 13 bases sitting between them. For the CDR3, the DNA is TGTGCCAGCAGTGAAGCGCGGGACCCCGTATACAATGAGCAGTTCTTC. It specifies CASSEARDPVYNEQFF.

The chain is built from TRBV5-4 and TRBJ1-1, with a tentative D call TRBD1 (5 bases). The CDR3 sequence is 12 residues long. Trimming pared 2 bases from V and 6 bases from J, leaving 8 bases between. Looked up from germline, CDR1 is SGHNT and CDR2 is YYREEE (reference sequence). This chain's CDR3 is CASSFLQAEAFF. The CDR3 nucleotides are TGTGCCAGCAGCTTTCTACAGGCTGAAGCTTTCTTT.

This chain links TRBV29-1 with TRBJ2-1, with 9 bases identical to TRBD1. V shed 1 base and J 9 bases; nucleotides not matched to a gene: 19. Germline CDR1 and CDR2: SQVTM and ANQGSEA. The CDR3 runs to 18 residues. The CDR3 bases are TGCAGCGTTGAAGGGGATGCGTTAACGGGACAGGGAGTCACTGAGCAGTTCTTC. Its translation: CSVEGDALTGQGVTEQFF.

The chain has TRBV12-3 or TRBV12-4 and TRBJ1-2, with D uncertain. The CDR3 is 13 residues long. Trimming stripped 5 bases from V and 2 bases from J, with 9 bases between. The CDR3 spells CASSTQKNYGYTF. In nucleotides, the CDR3 is TGTGCCAGCAGTACCCAGAAAAACTATGGCTACACCTTC.

The chain employs TRBV19 and TRBJ1-5, with 8 bases matching TRBD1. The CDR3 loop spans 16 amino acids. Germline loops: CDR1 LNHDA, CDR2 SQIVND (reference sequence). V shed 4 bases and J 7 bases; nucleotides not matched to a gene: 12. CDR3 sequence (DNA): TGTGCCAGTAGTACCGGTGGACAGGGCGGCAGACAGCCCCAGCATTTT. Translated: CASSTGGQGGRQPQHF.

The genes are TRBV27 and TRBJ2-7, with TRBD2 matching 9 bases. V shed 2 bases and J 3 bases; nucleotides not matched to a gene: 2. The CDR3 sequence is 14 residues long. CDR1 MNHEY and CDR2 SMNVEV come from the germline V gene (reference sequence). CDR3 protein: CASSLGAGGYEQYF. DNA for the CDR3: TGTGCCAGCAGTTTAGGAGCGGGAGGCTACGAGCAGTACTTC.